This TCR beta chain came from a study of molecular identifiers for immune sequencing clone quantification. Turning to the study itself: In replicates, RNA taken from roughly 21,000 or 96,000 naive CD8 cells was divided five ways, and four portions underwent sequencing. Notes on the study in general: Clonotypes surpassing 20 RNA copies contained over 99% of effector molecules, versus under 1% in naive cells.

This clonotype is labeled medium-sized. Its antigen is as yet unknown. Germline lookup yields CDR1 SEHNR and CDR2 FQNEAQ (reference sequence). V was shortened by 1 base and J by 7 bases, with 7 bases between the two germline ends. CDR3 length: 13 residues. Sorting recovered naive CD8 T cells on a CD8+CD4-CCR7+CD45RA+ profile. Via MiXCR, TCRdb re-called the PCR reads, giving one row per CDR3 protein. This table holds about 5,500 distinct CDR3 sequences, approximately 15% found once. The sequence derives from a human donor in good health. Some libraries in this study had Jurkat cell RNA spiked in. The chain combines TRBV7-9 with TRBJ2-2; no clear D. The sequenced sample was naive CD8+ T cells from blood, with Jurkat cell RNA spiked in. The subset denotes: FACS-sorted CD8+CD4-CCR7+CD45RA+ naive T cells. CDR3 sequence: CASSLGNDGELFF. The CDR3 coding sequence is TGTGCCAGCAGCTTAGGGAACGACGGGGAGCTGTTTTTT.